The 25 T cell receptor beta chains presented below share a single source sample, sequenced in a study of beta chain features in type 1 diabetes (dated by TCRdb to the late 2010s). Library preparation employed the immunoSEQ multiplex PCR assay. All of the isolated RNA was reverse transcribed with the High Capacity cDNA Reverse Transcription Kit, so expressed TCRB transcripts were sequenced. This immuneACCESS table, as held by TCRdb, lists in-frame sequences with V and J called but not all clones. Of the missing ones, under half trace to an unresolved V gene in checked studies; the others have no known cause. For this sample the table gives approximately 40,000 clones, of which roughly 50% were detected only once. Clones ranked in the top ten supply roughly 0.25% of the sample. The sequencing input was stem cell memory CD4+ T cells from blood. The cell subset or site label corresponds to: stem cell-like memory CD4+ T cells. Every receptor here comes from a woman under 40 in good health.

The V call is TRBV7-3, the J call TRBJ2-1; D ambiguous. The V end was cut by 2 bases, the J end by 12 bases, with 11 bases between. This CDR3 contains 12 residues. CDR1 SGHTA and CDR2 FQGTGA come from the germline V gene. DNA of the CDR3: TGTGCCAGCAGCTTAGGCGGTTCGGGGCAGTTCTTC. Protein product: CASSLGGSGQFF.

V gene TRBV7-2 combines with J gene TRBJ2-3; D is perhaps TRBD2 (5 bases). The germline CDR1 and CDR2 sequences are SGHTA and FQGNSA. V lost 3 bases to trimming and J lost 2 bases, with 9 bases between them. The CDR3 length is 14 residues. The CDR3 here is CASSFSEYTDTQYF. CDR3 coding DNA: TGTGCCAGCAGCTTTAGCGAGTACACAGATACGCAGTATTTT.

This chain joins TRBV29-1 and TRBJ2-5, with D perhaps matching TRBD2 (5 bases). Trimming took 4 bases from V and 7 from J, leaving 16 bases between them. This CDR3 is 13 amino acids long. The germline gives CDR1 SQVTM, CDR2 ANQGSEA. The DNA for the CDR3 is TGCAGCGTTGTAAAGGCGGGCTACGGGACCCAGTACTTC. This translates into CSVVKAGYGTQYF.

This chain uses TRBV30 with TRBJ1-1; D unclear. Per the germline V gene, CDR1 is GTSNPN and CDR2 is SVGIG (reference sequence). Trimming removed 0 bases from V and 0 bases from J, with 8 bases in between. The CDR3 spans 14 residues. In nucleotides, the CDR3 is TGTGCCTGGAGTGTACAGCTGATGAACACTGAAGCTTTCTTT. This translates into CAWSVQLMNTEAFF. Supplemented by reference TRBV30 and TRBJ1-1, the full variable domain reads SQTIHQWPATLVQPVGSPLSLECTVEGTSNPNLYWYRQAAGRGLQLLFYSVGIGQISSEVPQNLSASRPQDRQFILSSKKLLLSDSGFYLCAWSVQLMNTEAFFGQGTRLTVV.

J is TRBJ1-1 and V is TRBV5-1; TRBD1 agrees at 7 bases. The CDR3 consists of 14 residues. Trimming removed 1 base from V and 3 bases from J; junction bases left unmatched: 3. Germline CDR1 reads SGHRS; CDR2 reads YFSETQ. The CDR3 sequence: CASSLSTGDTEAFF. The DNA of the CDR3 is TGCGCCAGCAGCTTGTCAACAGGGGACACTGAAGCTTTCTTT.

This clone was picked up a small number of times. CDR3 coding DNA: TGTGCCAGCAGTAGGGGGACAGGGTTGTACGAGCAGTACTTC. Protein sequence: CASSRGTGLYEQYF. The genes are TRBV27 and TRBJ2-7, with 9 nucleotides matching TRBD1. The ends lost 5 bases at V and 4 bases at J; junction bases unmatched: 6. The CDR3 spans 14 residues. Looked up from germline, CDR1 is MNHEY and CDR2 is SMNVEV (reference sequence).

The chain joins TRBV18 to TRBJ2-1, with 11 bases aligning to TRBD2. Trimming at V came to 3 bases and at J to 2 bases, leaving 6 bases not matched to a gene. The CDR3 totals 17 residues. Germline CDR1 is KGHSH and CDR2 is LQKENI. The DNA of the CDR3 is TGTGCCAGCTCACCGCTTAGCGGGAGGGCGACCTACAATGAGCAGTTCTTC. Amino acids: CASSPLSGRATYNEQFF.

This CDR3 is CASSIYRDQPQHF. The CDR3 DNA reads TGTGCCAGTAGTATATATCGGGATCAGCCCCAGCATTTT. The gene calls are TRBV19 and TRBJ1-5; D gene uncertain. V lost 2 bases and J 5 bases, leaving 7 bases between the germline ends. The CDR3 runs to 13 residues. Germline CDR1 reads LNHDA; CDR2 reads SQIVND (reference sequence).

The rearrangement joins TRBV11-2 to TRBJ2-7; 9 nucleotides agree with TRBD1. The CDR3 length is 16 residues. The V gene end was trimmed by 1 base and the J gene end by 4 bases; junction bases not matched to a gene: 8. Germline loops: CDR1 SGHAT, CDR2 FQNNGV. CDR3 amino acids: CASSLVQPGQGYEQYF. In DNA, the CDR3 is TGTGCCAGCAGCTTAGTCCAACCGGGACAGGGATACGAGCAGTACTTC.

The V and J genes are TRBV7-7 and TRBJ2-5; D is possibly TRBD2 (5 bases). The CDR3 runs to 14 residues. Germline loops: CDR1 SSHAT, CDR2 FNYEAQ (reference sequence). CDR3 residues: CASAQASAQETQYF. As DNA, the CDR3 is TGTGCTAGCGCCCAGGCATCCGCTCAAGAGACCCAGTACTTC.

This clone has a handful of counts. This chain uses TRBV9 with TRBJ1-1; 7 bases align to TRBD1. The ends lost 4 bases at V and 5 bases at J; junction bases unmatched: 14. The CDR3 loop spans 16 amino acids. CDR1 and CDR2 from the germline V gene are SGDLS and YYNGEE. The CDR3 loop is CASSPTGAPIYTEAFF. CDR3 sequence (DNA): TGTGCCAGCAGCCCTACAGGGGCGCCGATATATACTGAAGCTTTCTTT.

This clone was detected a few times. The chain recombines TRBV20-1 with TRBJ1-2; no firm D call. V was trimmed by 3 bases and J by 3 bases, leaving 5 bases between them. Germline V lookup: CDR1 DFQATT, CDR2 SNEGSKA (reference sequence). The CDR3 length is 11 residues. Here the CDR3 reads CSASADYGYTF. In DNA, the CDR3 is TGCAGTGCTAGCGCAGACTATGGCTACACCTTC.

This clone was seen only a few times. The chain links TRBV7-2 to TRBJ2-2, with TRBD2 identical over 8 bases. This CDR3 has 16 residues. After removal of 6 bases from V and 0 bases from J, the junction contained 6 bases not matched to a gene. From germline, CDR1 is SGHTA and CDR2 FQGNSA. In DNA form, the CDR3 reads TGTGCCAGCAGAGAGGGACTAGTCCCGAACACCGGGGAGCTGTTTTTT. It specifies CASREGLVPNTGELFF.

The chain joins TRBV25-1 to TRBJ2-1; a possible D gene is TRBD2 (5 bases). Germline CDR1 and CDR2: MGHDK and SYGVNS. V was clipped by 6 bases and J by 0 bases, with 12 bases between them. The CDR3 is 15 residues long. This CDR3 is CASRGRFSSYNEQFF. The DNA for the CDR3 is TGTGCCAGCAGGGGGAGATTTAGCTCCTACAATGAGCAGTTCTTC.

V usage is TRBV7-2 and J usage is TRBJ2-7; 10 nucleotides line up with TRBD2. V dropped 3 bases and J dropped 3; count of bases not matched to a gene: 5. The CDR3 spans 15 residues. From germline, CDR1 is SGHTA and CDR2 FQGNSA. CDR3: CASSLGTSADYEQYF. The CDR3 DNA is TGTGCCAGCAGCTTGGGGACTAGCGCCGACTACGAGCAGTACTTC. Using reference TRBV7-2 and TRBJ2-7 for the parts outside the CDR3, the full variable domain is GAGVSQSPSNKVTEKGKDVELRCDPISGHTALYWYRQSLGQGLEFLIYFQGNSAPDKSGLPSDRFSAERTGGSVSTLTIQRTQQEDSAVYLCASSLGTSADYEQYFGPGTRLTVT.

V and J are TRBV14 and TRBJ2-1; the D is unclear. The germline gives CDR1 SGHDN, CDR2 FVKESK. The CDR3 is made up of 14 amino acids. V lost 4 bases and J lost 4, with 11 bases in between. The CDR3 nucleotides read TGTGCCAGCAGCCCAGACTGGCCTTACAATGAGCAGTTCTTC. Its protein is CASSPDWPYNEQFF.

This clone showed up just a few times. The sample holds other DNA sequences that translate to the same CDR3. The chain links TRBV7-9 to TRBJ1-2; tentative D call: TRBD1 (5 bases). Looked up from germline, CDR1 is SEHNR and CDR2 is FQNEAQ (reference sequence). The length of the CDR3 is 12 residues. Trimming shortened V by 4 bases and J by 4 bases, and 7 bases separated the two germline ends. The CDR3 here is CASSWGGYGYTF. The CDR3 bases are TGTGCCAGCAGCTGGGGCGGCTATGGCTACACCTTC. The full variable domain, in which reference TRBV7-9 and TRBJ1-2 provide the parts outside the CDR3, is DTGVSQNPRHKITKRGQNVTFRCDPISEHNRLYWYRQTLGQGPEFLTYFQNEAQLEKSRLLSDRFSAERPKGSFSTLEIQRTEQGDSAMYLCASSWGGYGYTFGSGTRLTVV.

The chain employs TRBV6-6 and TRBJ2-7, with TRBD1 matching 10 bases. This CDR3 spans 15 amino acids. Per the germline V gene, CDR1 is MNHNY and CDR2 is SVGAGI (reference sequence). V gave up 5 bases and J gave up 2 bases; unmatched junction bases: 6. The CDR3 nucleotides are TGTGCCAGCAGTCAAATCGACAGGGGGCCCTACGAGCAGTACTTC. Its translation: CASSQIDRGPYEQYF.

The chain joins TRBV7-2 to TRBJ2-4, with 11 bases matching TRBD2. V shed 5 bases, J shed 8 bases, and the junction held 11 bases outside the gene matches. The CDR3 length is 16 residues. The V gene's germline CDR1 is SGHTA and CDR2 FQGNSA. CDR3 loop: CASSKVAGGPGHIQYF. The CDR3, as DNA: TGTGCCAGCAGCAAAGTAGCGGGAGGGCCTGGGCACATTCAGTACTTC.

This clone appeared a single time. The sample carries other DNA sequences with the same CDR3. The chain carries TRBV5-1 and TRBJ1-1; no clear D gene. Trimming cost V 0 bases and J 1 base, with 10 bases left between them. The CDR3 has 15 residues. Per germline, CDR1 SGHRS and CDR2 YFSETQ. CDR3: CASSLAGAGNTEAFF. The CDR3 DNA reads as TGCGCCAGCAGCTTGGCAGGTGCGGGGAACACTGAAGCTTTCTTT. The entire variable domain, with the rest obtained from reference TRBV5-1 and TRBJ1-1, is as follows: KAGVTQTPRYLIKTRGQQVTLSCSPISGHRSVSWYQQTPGQGLQFLFEYFSETQRNKGNFPGRFSGRQFSNSRSEMNVSTLELGDSALYLCASSLAGAGNTEAFFGQGTRLTVV.

The V gene is TRBV5-1, the J gene TRBJ2-1, with 15 bases lining up with TRBD2. CDR1 and CDR2 from the germline V gene are SGHRS and YFSETQ. Trimming at V came to 4 bases and at J to 6 bases, leaving 14 bases not matched to a gene. This CDR3 comprises 19 residues. Written as DNA, the CDR3 is TGCGCCAGCAGCGGGAGGACTAGCGGGAGGGCCGTAGTCCCCAATGAGCAGTTCTTC. Protein product: CASSGRTSGRAVVPNEQFF.

The chain uses TRBV10-3 and TRBJ2-7; no definite D call. CDR1 is ENHRY, CDR2 SYGVKD, per germline. V dropped 2 bases and J dropped 9 bases, with 14 bases sitting between them. CDR3 length: 13 residues. CDR3 coding DNA: TGTGCCATCAGTGAGCCCCCTCTGTCAGGGCAGTACTTC. Its translation: CAISEPPLSGQYF.

The chain carries TRBV7-3 and TRBJ2-2; D ambiguous. Germline assignment: CDR1 SGHTA and CDR2 FQGTGA. V lost 5 bases and J lost 8, with 24 bases in between. This CDR3 region has 17 residues. This CDR3 reads CASSPSRARLKVGELFF. Written as DNA, the CDR3 is TGTGCCAGCAGCCCCTCGAGAGCGCGACTTAAAGTGGGGGAGCTGTTTTTT.

This clone was counted between two and nine times. V usage is TRBV7-2 and J usage is TRBJ2-7; no reliable D call. Germline values: CDR1 SGHTA, CDR2 FQGNSA. Trimming cost V 1 base and J 2 bases, with 15 bases left between them. This CDR3 spans 16 amino acids. The CDR3 DNA sequence: TGTGCCAGCAGCTTAGTAACGATTGCGCAAGCCTACGAGCAGTACTTC. Translated, it gives CASSLVTIAQAYEQYF.

The chain couples TRBV7-3 to TRBJ2-2; D gene ambiguous. This CDR3 is built from 13 residues. The germline CDR1 and CDR2 sequences are SGHTA and FQGTGA. Deletions cut 2 bases from V and 5 bases from J, with 6 bases between. In nucleotides, the CDR3 is TGTGCCAGCAGCTTATATCTAACCGGGGAGCTGTTTTTT. Its translation is CASSLYLTGELFF.